This entry describes one T cell receptor beta chain. The data were obtained in a study of blood T cell repertoires in COVID-19. The wider study: Samples came from the United States, Italy and Spain, spanning acute and convalescent COVID-19.

The trim removed 2 bases at V and 7 bases at J, leaving 8 bases unmatched. This CDR3 has 16 amino acids. Germline values: CDR1 MGHRA, CDR2 YSYEKL. Produced via immunoSEQ multiplex PCR; TCRdb's table is partial and in-frame only. The sample records about 73,000 clones, less than 85% being singletons. This clonotype originated in a man aged 55 to 70 with acute or convalescent COVID-19. What was sequenced was peripheral blood. The genes are TRBV4-1 and TRBJ1-6, with 7 bases matching TRBD1. The CDR3 is CASSQTLGTENSPLHF. The CDR3 DNA reads TGCGCCAGCAGCCAAACCCTAGGGACAGAGAATTCACCCCTCCACTTT.